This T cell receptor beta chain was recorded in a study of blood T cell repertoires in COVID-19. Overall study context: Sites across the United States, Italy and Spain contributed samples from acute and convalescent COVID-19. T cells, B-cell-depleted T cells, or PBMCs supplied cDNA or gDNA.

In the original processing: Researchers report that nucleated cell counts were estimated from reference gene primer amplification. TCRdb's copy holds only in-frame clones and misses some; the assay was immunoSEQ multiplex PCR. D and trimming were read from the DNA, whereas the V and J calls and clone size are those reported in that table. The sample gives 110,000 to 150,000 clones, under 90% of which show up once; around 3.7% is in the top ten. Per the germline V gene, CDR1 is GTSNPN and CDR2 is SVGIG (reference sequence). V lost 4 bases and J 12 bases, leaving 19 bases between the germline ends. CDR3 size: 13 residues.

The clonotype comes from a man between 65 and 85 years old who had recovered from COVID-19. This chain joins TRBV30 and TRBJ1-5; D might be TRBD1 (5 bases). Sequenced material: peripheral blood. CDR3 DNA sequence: TGTGCCTGGAATCCTCCCGGGGACTTCCACCAGCATTTT. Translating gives CAWNPPGDFHQHF.